This T cell receptor (beta chain) was recovered during a study of T cell repertoires in cytomegalovirus infection. Study details: It can be stated that public TCR beta signatures indicated CMV infection as well as a matching HLA type. Study-wide points: HLA-C-restricted CMV-specific TCR beta clonotypes were dominant in the ex vivo response.

The length of the CDR3 is 12 residues. Trimming left V 10 bases short and J 6 bases short, with 15 bases between. On this clonotype itself: Its target is unknown.

TCRdb used MiXCR to reprocess the reads, holding one entry per CDR3 protein. The sample lists approximately 73,000 distinct CDR3 sequences, roughly 40% seen once, with 85% to 95% in the top ten. This chain joins TRBV12-3 or TRBV12-4 and TRBJ1-2; the D is unclear. Sample: CD8+ T cells from cultured PBMCs, taken from culture after CMV antigen stimulation. The clonotype originates from a human donor in good health (CMV status not recorded). Some clones in this sample may be carry-over from other donors' samples. CDR3 nucleotide sequence: TGTGCCATCCTGGGCGGTTTGGATGGCTACACCTTC. Its translation is CAILGGLDGYTF.